A single sample is the source of the 12 T cell receptor beta chains below, sequenced in a study of CD8+ T cells in alopecia areata (dated by TCRdb to the late 2010s). The intended sense of this specimen's time point label: less than five weeks on oral tofacitinib. The meaning of the sample's treatment or condition label: oral pan-JAK inhibitor, 5-10 mg twice daily. Preparation of the library involved the immunoSEQ multiplex PCR assay. To provide template for TCR sequencing, every sample had RNA extracted and reverse transcribed into cDNA. Held by TCRdb, this immuneACCESS table contains in-frame sequences only and omits some clones. Under half of the omission traces to an unresolved V gene where checked; the cause of the rest is unknown. This sample gives roughly 150,000 clones in total; 50% to 65% of them show up just once. The biggest ten clones account for more than 15% of the sample. Sequences were derived from CD8+ T cells sorted from blood, sampled at week 4, from a patient treated with tofacitinib. These receptors originate from a human donor with alopecia areata.

The chain employs TRBV29-1 and TRBJ2-1; 15 bases are a match to TRBD2. The germline V gene has CDR1 SQVTM and CDR2 ANQGSEA. The CDR3 is 16 residues long. V dropped 5 bases and J dropped 7; count of bases not matched to a gene: 9. CDR3 DNA: TGCAGCGTTCTGGGACTAGCGGGGGGAGAAGGTAATGAGCAGTTCTTC. This sequence encodes CSVLGLAGGEGNEQFF.

This clone came up a few times. V usage is TRBV7-3 and J usage is TRBJ2-2; 7 bases agree with TRBD1. After removal of 2 bases from V and 2 bases from J, the junction contained 14 bases not matched to a gene. Per germline, CDR1 SGHTA and CDR2 FQGTGA. This CDR3 spans 19 amino acids. The CDR3 reads CASSLLRGGARLNTGELFF. The CDR3 DNA follows: TGTGCCAGCAGCTTACTGAGAGGGGGCGCAAGGTTAAACACCGGGGAGCTGTTTTTT.

This clone appeared a few times. CDR3 loop: CASSPRGFQNTEAFF. CDR3 sequence (DNA): TGTGCCAGCTCACCACGGGGATTCCAGAACACTGAAGCTTTCTTT. The chain couples TRBV18 to TRBJ1-1; no reliable D call. Per the germline V gene, CDR1 is KGHSH and CDR2 is LQKENI. This CDR3 is built from 15 residues. V was cut by 1 base and J by 1 base, with 10 bases left in between.

This clone showed up just a few times. The gene calls are TRBV6-6 and TRBJ1-1, with D perhaps TRBD1 (6 bases). Per germline, CDR1 MNHNY and CDR2 SVGAGI (reference sequence). The CDR3 totals 14 residues. The V gene lost 0 bases and the J gene lost 3 bases, with 8 bases spanning the gap. CDR3 coding DNA: TGTGCCAGCAGTTACTCGGCAGGGGACACTGAAGCTTTCTTT. It encodes CASSYSAGDTEAFF.

This clone was seen only a few times. The gene calls are TRBV4-1 and TRBJ1-1, with D uncertain. This CDR3 contains 12 residues. Trimming took off 6 bases at V and 1 base at J, with 6 bases between the two ends. CDR1 is MGHRA and CDR2 is YSYEKL in the germline V gene. CDR3 DNA sequence: TGCGCCAGCAGTGTCGAGAACACTGAAGCTTTCTTT. Translating gives CASSVENTEAFF.

This chain uses TRBV7-3 with TRBJ2-5; D tentatively fits TRBD1 or TRBD2 (6 bases each). Germline V gives CDR1 SGHTA, CDR2 FQGTGA. Trimming took 4 bases from V and 0 from J, leaving 15 bases between them. CDR3 length: 16 residues. The CDR3 region has the DNA TGTGCCAGCAGCTCATCCCGGGGGCGCGACCAAGAGACCCAGTACTTC. The encoded protein is CASSSSRGRDQETQYF.

The rearrangement joins TRBV5-6 to TRBJ1-2; D is unclear. The CDR3 is 13 amino acids. Germline V gene lookup returns CDR1 SGHDT and CDR2 YYEEEE. Deletions cut 0 bases from V and 4 bases from J, with 7 bases between. The CDR3 spells CASSLGDPYGYTF. The CDR3 DNA reads as TGTGCCAGCAGCTTGGGTGATCCCTATGGCTACACCTTC. Based on the CDR3 plus reference TRBV5-6 and TRBJ1-2, the full variable domain is DAGVTQSPTHLIKTRGQQVTLRCSPKSGHDTVSWYQQALGQGPQFIFQYYEEEERQRGNFPDRFSGHQFPNYSSELNVNALLLGDSALYLCASSLGDPYGYTFGSGTRLTVV.

The V and J genes are TRBV19 and TRBJ2-1; the match to TRBD1 covers 7 bases. V shed 7 bases and J 5 bases; nucleotides not matched to a gene: 11. In germline, CDR1 is LNHDA, CDR2 SQIVND (reference sequence). This CDR3 region has 15 residues. CDR3: CASIGRQGIDNEQFF. CDR3 DNA: TGTGCCAGTATTGGGAGACAGGGAATCGACAATGAGCAGTTCTTC.

The genes are TRBV13 and TRBJ2-5; D remains unclear. The CDR3 has 13 amino acids. Germline assignment: CDR1 PRHDT and CDR2 FYEKMQ (reference sequence). The V gene lost 0 bases and the J gene lost 1 base, with 3 bases spanning the gap. Here the CDR3 DNA reads TGTGCCAGCAGCTTAGGGGCCCAAGAGACCCAGTACTTC. Protein product: CASSLGAQETQYF.

As regards this clone: A far bigger clonotype differs at one base, so this is likely a read error. The chain links TRBV4-2 to TRBJ2-1, with D perhaps matching TRBD2 (5 bases). In germline, CDR1 is LGHNA, CDR2 YNFKEQ. V dropped 0 bases and J dropped 0 bases, with 9 bases sitting between them. The CDR3 is 16 residues long. This CDR3 reads CASSQEDWTSYNEQFF. DNA for the CDR3: TGTGCCAGCAGCCAAGAGGACTGGACCTCCTACAATGAGCAGTTCTTC.

This clone occurred a few times. The chain couples TRBV29-1 to TRBJ2-4; either TRBD1 or TRBD2 may supply D (5 bases each). The CDR3 length is 11 residues. Between the trimmed V and J ends, which lost 7 bases and 13 bases, there was a span of 17 bases. Per the germline V gene, CDR1 is SQVTM and CDR2 is ANQGSEA. The CDR3, as DNA: TGCAGCGCCCTTTTTCAGGGCGGGCAGTACTTC. Amino acid sequence: CSALFQGGQYF.

The gene calls are TRBV7-9 and TRBJ2-5, with D tentatively TRBD1 (7 bases). Germline V gene lookup returns CDR1 SEHNR and CDR2 FQNEAQ (reference sequence). The V gene lost 4 bases and the J gene lost 1 base, with 10 bases spanning the gap. There are 14 residues in the CDR3. CDR3 loop: CASSSGGLQETQYF. The CDR3 DNA reads TGTGCCAGCAGCTCAGGGGGACTCCAAGAGACCCAGTACTTC.